The 20 T cell receptor beta chains in this list originate from one sample, sequenced in a study of shared clonotypes between healthy human individuals. Sequencing was performed with immunoSEQ multiplex PCR; in TCRdb, only in-frame clones are kept and a portion is missing. The sample yields millions of clones, approximately 94% seen once. Sequencing used naive CD4+ T cells sorted from blood. Subset indicated: CD45RA+ positively selected. Receptors originate from a man younger than 35 in good health.

The chain joins TRBV25-1 to TRBJ2-5; D possibly corresponds to TRBD1 (5 bases). Germline V CDR1 and CDR2: MGHDK, SYGVNS. Trimming cost V 5 bases and J 4 bases, with 14 bases left between them. CDR3 size: 14 residues. For the CDR3, the DNA is TGTGCCAGCAGTACACCGGCAGGGCCAGAGACCCAGTACTTC. Translating it yields CASSTPAGPETQYF.

CDR3 nucleotides: TGTGCCAGCAGCTTAAAGGGTAGGGATTCACCCCTCCACTTT. Amino acids: CASSLKGRDSPLHF. The chain joins TRBV7-2 to TRBJ1-6; no clear D. The germline V gene has CDR1 SGHTA and CDR2 FQGNSA. The CDR3 consists of 14 residues. The V end was cut by 2 bases, the J end by 8 bases, with 10 bases between.

V gene TRBV9 combines with J gene TRBJ2-7; 12 nucleotides agree with TRBD2. CDR3 length: 16 residues. Germline values: CDR1 SGDLS, CDR2 YYNGEE. Losses at the gene ends were 2 bases for V and 7 bases for J; bases not matched to a gene: 10. For the CDR3, the DNA is TGTGCCAGCAGCGTTTCTAGCGGGAGGGTGGTGGGTGAGCAGTACTTC. Amino acids: CASSVSSGRVVGEQYF.

This chain joins TRBV7-9 and TRBJ2-2; TRBD1 agrees at 7 bases. The CDR3 has 15 residues. Looked up from germline, CDR1 is SEHNR and CDR2 is FQNEAQ (reference sequence). The junction had 8 bases not matched to a gene; V was cut back by 4 bases and J by 6 bases. The chain's CDR3 is CASSSSRGMSGELFF. The CDR3 DNA follows: TGTGCCAGCAGCTCCTCCAGGGGGATGTCCGGGGAGCTGTTTTTT. The whole variable domain, filled in from reference TRBV7-9 and TRBJ2-2, reads DTGVSQNPRHKITKRGQNVTFRCDPISEHNRLYWYRQTLGQGPEFLTYFQNEAQLEKSRLLSDRFSAERPKGSFSTLEIQRTEQGDSAMYLCASSSSRGMSGELFFGEGSRLTVL.

The rearrangement links TRBV5-1 to TRBJ2-7; TRBD1 matches 8 bases. The germline CDR1 and CDR2 sequences are SGHRS and YFSETQ. The CDR3 is 14 amino acids. The V and J ends lost 6 bases and 1 base, in that order; junction bases with no gene match: 6. CDR3: CASKKTGASYEQYF. In DNA, the CDR3 is TGCGCCAGCAAGAAGACAGGGGCATCCTACGAGCAGTACTTC.

The chain couples TRBV7-2 to TRBJ2-3, with 14 bases identical to TRBD2. CDR3 length: 17 amino acids. The V segment lost 1 base and the J segment 5 bases; nucleotides outside the gene matches: 5. Germline V gives CDR1 SGHTA, CDR2 FQGNSA. CDR3 sequence reads: CASSLGLAGGPIDTQYF. Written as DNA, the CDR3 is TGTGCCAGCAGCTTAGGACTAGCGGGAGGGCCGATAGATACGCAGTATTTT.

CDR3 bases: TGTGCCAGCAGTTCCCTCGGACTAGTCAATGAGCAGTTCTTC. The encoded protein is CASSSLGLVNEQFF. This chain joins TRBV27 and TRBJ2-1; 7 nucleotides match TRBD2. V trimming: 4 bases; J trimming: 6 bases; junction bases outside the gene matches: 6. CDR1 and CDR2 (germline): MNHEY, SMNVEV (reference sequence). This CDR3 comprises 14 residues.

This chain joins TRBV4-2 and TRBJ2-5, with a weak D call TRBD2 (6 bases). Matching the DNA end better, TRBJ2-7 makes the J call doubtful. The CDR3 length is 14 residues. Germline-derived CDR1 and CDR2 are LGHNA and YNFKEQ. The CDR3, as DNA: TGTGCCAGCAGCCCACGACTAGTTTCCTACGAGCAGTACTTC. The encoded protein is CASSPRLVSYEQYF.

This CDR3 reads CASSGGTEAFF. CDR3 nucleotides: TGTGCCAGCAGTGGGGGTACTGAAGCTTTCTTT. The chain recombines TRBV25-1 with TRBJ1-1; D remains ambiguous. Trimming shortened V by 4 bases and J by 5 bases, and 5 bases separated the two germline ends. The germline V gene has CDR1 MGHDK and CDR2 SYGVNS. The CDR3 has 11 amino acids.

J is TRBJ2-3 and V is TRBV6-6; D not certain. Germline V lookup: CDR1 MNHNY, CDR2 SVGAGI (reference sequence). With 8 bases removed from V and 1 base from J, the gap between germline ends came to 13 bases. There are 14 residues in the CDR3. This CDR3 is CASQLVLRTDTQYF. CDR3 nucleotides: TGTGCCAGCCAGCTAGTGTTGCGCACAGATACGCAGTATTTT.

The genes are TRBV18 and TRBJ2-7, with 8 positions matching TRBD2. V was pared by 4 bases and J by 0 bases, with 11 bases of the junction left unmatched. The CDR3 has 17 amino acids. From germline, CDR1 is KGHSH and CDR2 LQKENI. CDR3 coding DNA: TGTGCCAGCTCACTCTTACCCCGGGGGGGCTTCTCCTACGAGCAGTACTTC. It is translated as CASSLLPRGGFSYEQYF.

This CDR3 reads CASQGKAGWGSEQFF. The CDR3 bases are TGTGCCAGTCAGGGTAAAGCGGGGTGGGGGAGTGAGCAGTTCTTC. V usage is TRBV19 and J usage is TRBJ2-1, with 7 nucleotides matching TRBD2. The germline gives CDR1 LNHDA, CDR2 SQIVND (reference sequence). Trimming took 8 bases from V and 9 from J; bases not matched to a gene: 16. The CDR3 runs 15 residues.

V is TRBV5-1 and J is TRBJ1-2; tentative D call: TRBD1 (5 bases). The CDR3 covers 14 residues. From germline, CDR1 is SGHRS and CDR2 YFSETQ. Trimming shortened V by 0 bases and J by 3 bases, and 9 bases separated the two germline ends. The CDR3: CASSLAAQDYGYTF. Written as DNA, the CDR3 is TGCGCCAGCAGCTTGGCGGCACAGGACTATGGCTACACCTTC.

The rearrangement links TRBV23-1 to TRBJ2-7, with D perhaps matching TRBD1 or TRBD2 (5 bases each). TRBV23-1 is noted as an ORF with a role that remains uncertain. The length of the CDR3 is 12 residues. V lost 2 bases, J lost 7 bases, and 9 bases lay in between. The CDR3 spells CASSQGGIEQYF. For the CDR3, the DNA is TGCGCCAGCAGTCAAGGGGGAATTGAGCAGTACTTC.

The chain combines TRBV5-1 with TRBJ2-1; possibly TRBD1 for D (7 bases). Germline CDR1 SGHRS, CDR2 YFSETQ. V shed 0 bases and J shed 9 bases, with 16 bases lying between them. The CDR3 is made up of 15 amino acids. CDR3 nucleotides: TGCGCCAGCAGCTTGGATTGGCGGCAGGGGGGTGAGCAGTTCTTC. Translation gives CASSLDWRQGGEQFF.

The V and J genes are TRBV5-4 and TRBJ2-1; tentatively, D is TRBD1 or TRBD2 (5 bases each). CDR1 is SGHNT and CDR2 is YYREEE in the germline V gene (reference sequence). The CDR3 has 16 amino acids. The V end lost 0 bases, the J end lost 6 bases, and 16 bases lay between the germline ends. The CDR3 reads CASSLGTRDLGNEQFF. The CDR3 DNA sequence: TGTGCCAGCAGCTTGGGGACCAGGGACCTGGGCAATGAGCAGTTCTTC.

The genes are TRBV7-2 and TRBJ1-2; D gene ambiguous. Germline V gene lookup returns CDR1 SGHTA and CDR2 FQGNSA. CDR3 size: 14 residues. V gave up 0 bases and J gave up 7 bases, with 12 bases separating them. The CDR3 sequence is CASSLAMGLGGYTF. CDR3 coding DNA: TGTGCCAGCAGCTTAGCCATGGGGTTGGGTGGCTACACCTTC. The full variable domain, its missing parts supplied by reference TRBV7-2 and TRBJ1-2, is GAGVSQSPSNKVTEKGKDVELRCDPISGHTALYWYRQSLGQGLEFLIYFQGNSAPDKSGLPSDRFSAERTGGSVSTLTIQRTQQEDSAVYLCASSLAMGLGGYTFGSGTRLTVV.

As regards this clone: This sample includes further DNA sequences coding for the same CDR3. The V and J genes are TRBV5-1 and TRBJ2-5; D is possibly TRBD2 (5 bases). Germline V CDR1 and CDR2: SGHRS, YFSETQ. This CDR3 region has 15 residues. V lost 0 bases and J 5 bases, leaving 14 bases between the germline ends. Here the CDR3 DNA reads TGCGCCAGCAGCTTGGCAGGTGGGAGTGGGGAGACCCAGTACTTC. Protein: CASSLAGGSGETQYF.

The chain links TRBV11-2 to TRBJ1-5; 10 nucleotides line up with TRBD1. V lost 5 bases to trimming and J lost 4 bases; unmatched junction nucleotides: 5. This CDR3 is 15 amino acids long. Germline CDR1 SGHAT, CDR2 FQNNGV. CDR3 protein: CASSLTGQGNQPQHF. The CDR3 DNA is TGTGCCAGCAGCCTAACGGGACAGGGGAATCAGCCCCAGCATTTT.

In regard to this clone: The identical CDR3 is also encoded by other nucleotide sequences in the sample. The V gene is TRBV7-2, the J gene TRBJ1-1, with TRBD1 as a possible D gene (6 bases). CDR1 is SGHTA, CDR2 FQGNSA, per germline. The CDR3 is 14 residues long. V shed 4 bases and J shed 1 base, with 10 bases lying between them. The CDR3 sequence: CASSSQGPNTEAFF. As DNA, the CDR3 is TGTGCCAGCAGCTCTCAGGGGCCGAACACTGAAGCTTTCTTT.